The source of this T cell receptor (beta chain) is a study of blood T cells in healthy people across ages. Germline V gene sequence: CDR1 SGHAT, CDR2 FQDESV (reference sequence). The CDR3 totals 15 residues. Trimming took 4 bases from V and 1 from J, leaving 12 bases between them. Together with a sample-barcoded 5' primer, a J-beta primer mix was included in a second PCR lasting about 6 to 11 cycles. TCRdb ran MiXCR on the 5' RACE reads and lists one entry per CDR3 protein. The sample has 850,000 to 1,000,000 distinct CDR3 sequences; roughly half are singletons. Sequencing input: blood. This chain joins TRBV11-1 and TRBJ2-3; tentative D call: TRBD2 (5 bases). This receptor was identified in a woman aged 60 to 75 in good health. The CDR3 loop reads CASSSGISGTDTQYF. DNA of the CDR3: TGTGCCAGCAGCTCGGGAATTTCAGGCACAGATACGCAGTATTTT. The full variable domain, completed using reference TRBV11-1 and TRBJ2-3, is EAEVAQSPRYKITEKSQAVAFWCDPISGHATLYWYRQILGQGPELLVQFQDESVVDDSQLPKDRFSAERLKGVDSTLKIQPAELGDSAMYLCASSSGISGTDTQYFGPGTRLTVL.